This TCR beta chain was sequenced in a study of cytomegalovirus exposure and HLA in healthy donors. Turning to the study itself: A subsequent analysis stated that the 110 or so validation repertoires were run on the same platform as the approximately 660 first-cohort repertoires. Study-level points and caveats: The study designated some 180 TCR beta chains cytomegalovirus-associated. CMV antigen specificity was confirmed in vitro for a few CMV-associated chains. While the bulk of TCR sequences proved rare, some public TCRs turned up in many donors.

About this clone itself: Its antigen is unknown.

J lost 6 bases, V lost 6 bases, and 2 bases had no gene match. Germline V lookup: CDR1 DFQATT, CDR2 SNEGSKA (reference sequence). This CDR3 is 10 amino acids long. The protocol was immunoSEQ multiplex PCR, while the TCRdb copy is restricted to in-frame clones and leaves out a portion. The sample records some 85,000 clones, approximately 96% being singletons. Sequencing was done on a sample of PBMCs. The V gene is TRBV20-1, the J gene TRBJ2-7; 7 positions agree with TRBD1. The TCR was taken from a woman aged 18-35 years in good health and CMV-seronegative. The CDR3 loop reads CSAGTAEQYF. In DNA form, the CDR3 reads TGCAGTGCAGGGACAGCCGAGCAGTACTTC.